This entry lists 16 T cell receptor beta chains sequenced from one sample in a study of vaccination and CD4 T cells after COVID-19. Antigens for these TCRs are unknown. Described treatment: roughly 10-day PBMC culture with coronavirus spike peptide pools or control peptides (ViraFEST assay). Cultured CD4+ T cell DNA underwent sequencing with the Oncomine TCR Beta short-read assay. TCRdb fed the PCR reads into MiXCR, producing one record per CDR3 protein. The sample records fewer than 15,000 distinct CDR3 sequences, about four fifths being singletons. The sequenced sample consisted of CD4+ T cells from blood, cultured in vitro. The receptors shown here come from a human donor who had recovered from COVID-19.

The chain carries TRBV7-2 and TRBJ2-3; tentatively, D is TRBD2 (5 bases). Germline V gives CDR1 SGHTA, CDR2 FQGNSA. The length of the CDR3 is 17 residues. The germline V and J ends were trimmed by 5 bases and 2 bases, with 20 bases remaining between them. The CDR3 sequence is CASSPPGARGSTDTQYF. In DNA, the CDR3 is TGTGCCAGCAGCCCCCCCGGAGCCAGAGGGTCCACAGATACGCAGTATTTT. Based on the CDR3 plus reference TRBV7-2 and TRBJ2-3, the full variable domain is GAGVSQSPSNKVTEKGKDVELRCDPISGHTALYWYRQSLGQGLEFLIYFQGNSAPDKSGLPSDRFSAERTGGSVSTLTIQRTQQEDSAVYLCASSPPGARGSTDTQYFGPGTRLTVL.

The CDR3 spells CASSLTTSGDNEQFF. The CDR3 DNA reads TGTGCCAGCAGCCTGACGACTAGCGGAGACAATGAGCAGTTCTTC. The rearrangement links TRBV27 to TRBJ2-1; 9 bases line up with TRBD2. The germline V gene has CDR1 MNHEY and CDR2 SMNVEV (reference sequence). This CDR3 contains 15 residues. V was pared by 6 bases and J by 5 bases, with 8 bases of the junction left unmatched.

The count of this clonotype is one. V usage is TRBV27 and J usage is TRBJ2-5; the D is unclear. The CDR3 spans 13 residues. The V end lost 5 bases, the J end lost 5 bases, and 12 bases lay between the germline ends. Per germline, CDR1 MNHEY and CDR2 SMNVEV (reference sequence). The chain's CDR3 is CASSTDLKETQYF. In DNA form, the CDR3 reads TGTGCCAGCAGTACAGACTTAAAGGAGACCCAGTACTTC.

The CDR3 DNA sequence: TGTGCCAGCAGCTTAGCGGGGGGCCGGACCCAGACCCAGTACTTC. It encodes CASSLAGGRTQTQYF. The V call is TRBV7-6, the J call TRBJ2-5, with D perhaps being TRBD1 or TRBD2 (6 bases each). Germline loops: CDR1 SGHVS, CDR2 FNYEAQ. V lost 0 bases and J lost 6, with 14 bases in between. The CDR3 is made up of 15 amino acids.

The chain joins TRBV20-1 to TRBJ1-5, with 7 bases aligning to TRBD1. Germline V gene data show CDR1 as DFQATT and CDR2 as SNEGSKA (reference sequence). This CDR3 is built from 14 residues. J gave up 4 bases and V 1 base, and 4 bases lay outside the gene matches. This CDR3 reads CSARVGGGNQPQHF. The CDR3 DNA sequence: TGCAGTGCTAGAGTAGGGGGCGGAAATCAGCCCCAGCATTTT.

This chain connects TRBV19 to TRBJ1-1, with 7 bases fitting TRBD1. From germline, CDR1 is LNHDA and CDR2 SQIVND (reference sequence). There are 15 residues in the CDR3. The J segment lost 5 bases and the V segment lost 5 bases, leaving 11 bases of the junction unmatched. CDR3 protein: CASSPRDRGGTEAFF. The CDR3 DNA reads TGTGCCAGTAGTCCGCGGGACAGAGGGGGTACTGAAGCTTTCTTT.

The chain employs TRBV12-3 or TRBV12-4 and TRBJ1-1, with D perhaps matching TRBD1 (6 bases). The germline V and J ends were trimmed by 6 bases and 11 bases, with 25 bases remaining between them. The CDR3 is 15 amino acids. The CDR3: CASRANREGISMAFF. The DNA for the CDR3 is TGTGCCAGCAGGGCAAACAGGGAAGGGATTTCGATGGCTTTCTTT.

CDR3 nucleotide sequence: TGTGCCACCGGGACAGGGGGACTAGCGGGAGGAGGCGAGCAGTACTTC. Amino acid sequence: CATGTGGLAGGGEQYF. The chain joins TRBV28 to TRBJ2-7; 15 bases map to TRBD2. After removal of 10 bases from V and 6 bases from J, the junction contained 13 bases not matched to a gene. The CDR3 has 16 amino acids. From germline, CDR1 is MDHEN and CDR2 SYDVKM.

The V call is TRBV7-8, the J call TRBJ2-3; D uncertain. The CDR3 sequence is 15 residues long. Trimming shortened V by 3 bases and J by 0 bases, and 10 bases separated the two germline ends. Germline assignment: CDR1 SGHVS and CDR2 FQNEAQ. The CDR3 DNA is TGTGCCAGCAGCTTTAGCTATTCTAGCACAGATACGCAGTATTTT. Translated: CASSFSYSSTDTQYF.

The chain couples TRBV6-2 or TRBV6-3 to TRBJ2-5; TRBD1 aligns across 8 bases. The CDR3 has 14 amino acids. V shed 6 bases and J 2 bases; nucleotides not matched to a gene: 5. Germline CDR1 reads MNHEY; CDR2 reads SVGEGT. CDR3 nucleotide sequence: TGTGCCAGCAGAACCACAGGGGGGCAAGAGACCCAGTACTTC. It codes for CASRTTGGQETQYF.

The genes are TRBV15 and TRBJ2-7; D not certain. V lost 6 bases and J lost 2, with 8 bases in between. The CDR3 extends over 12 amino acids. CDR1 and CDR2 from the germline V gene are LNHNV and YYDKDF (reference sequence). The CDR3 is CATRTGPYEQYF. For the CDR3, the DNA is TGTGCCACCAGAACGGGCCCCTACGAGCAGTACTTC.

By sample fraction, this clonotype is medium-sized. This chain connects TRBV21-1 to TRBJ2-3; TRBD2, the table's D call, was not compared with the DNA. TRBV21-1 is given as a pseudogene. The CDR3 runs 17 residues. The CDR3 DNA follows: TGTGCCAGCAGCAAACCGCGGACTAGCGGGGGTGACGATACGCAGTATTTT. Protein sequence: CASSKPRTSGGDDTQYF.

This chain's CDR3 is CASSWLAGYNEQFF. CDR3 coding DNA: TGTGCCAGCAGTTGGCTAGCGGGTTACAATGAGCAGTTCTTC. V usage is TRBV6-2 or TRBV6-3 and J usage is TRBJ2-1; 8 nucleotides match TRBD2. The CDR3 runs to 14 residues. Germline trimming cut 4 bases from V and 4 bases from J; bases unmatched to any gene: 3. Germline lookup yields CDR1 MNHEY and CDR2 SVGEGT.

The chain uses TRBV14 and TRBJ1-2, with 7 nucleotides matching TRBD1. J was trimmed by 8 bases and V by 3 bases; bases with no gene match: 6. CDR1 SGHDN and CDR2 FVKESK come from the germline V gene. This CDR3 is built from 13 residues. The CDR3 reads CASSQNYRGGYTF. In nucleotides, the CDR3 is TGTGCCAGCAGCCAGAATTACAGGGGAGGCTACACCTTC.

V gene TRBV18 combines with J gene TRBJ2-7; 12 bases align to TRBD2. Germline trimming cut 5 bases from V and 0 bases from J; bases unmatched to any gene: 8. The germline gives CDR1 KGHSH, CDR2 LQKENI. The CDR3 covers 17 residues. CDR3 residues: CASSWASGRGSSYEQYF. The DNA for the CDR3 is TGTGCCAGCTCATGGGCTAGCGGGAGGGGAAGCTCCTACGAGCAGTACTTC. Drawing the rest from reference TRBV18 and TRBJ2-7, the complete variable domain is NAGVMQNPRHLVRRRGQEARLRCSPMKGHSHVYWYRQLPEEGLKFMVYLQKENIIDESGMPKERFSAEFPKEGPSILRIQQVVRGDSAAYFCASSWASGRGSSYEQYFGPGTRLTVT.

This clonotype was counted between two and nine times. V usage is TRBV20-1 and J usage is TRBJ1-5; no clear D. Per the germline V gene, CDR1 is DFQATT and CDR2 is SNEGSKA (reference sequence). V dropped 4 bases and J dropped 4 bases, with 8 bases sitting between them. CDR3 length equals 12 residues. The CDR3 spells CSAKGGNQPQHF. For the CDR3, the DNA is TGCAGTGCTAAGGGAGGGAATCAGCCCCAGCATTTT.